These T cell receptor beta chains were read from a single sample in a study of T cell changes during pregnancy in multiple sclerosis. The assay was immunoSEQ multiplex PCR, and TCRdb's table has in-frame clones only and misses some. The table has about 67,000 clones, 80% to 90% seen once. The source was peripheral blood, collected in the first trimester of pregnancy. These receptors came from a female donor with multiple sclerosis, enrolled in a pregnancy study. Both conserved end residues are part of each CDR3. D genes are given only for firm matches. Only part of the rows carry a size: once, few, many, or a class if the clone is expanded.

v_call	d_call	clone_size	j_call	cdr3_aa	cdr3_nt
TRBV30	TRBD1	.	TRBJ1-2	CAWSGQGGNYGYTF	TGTGCCTGGAGTGGACAGGGAGGTAACTATGGCTACACCTTC
TRBV4-3	TRBD1	.	TRBJ1-2	CASSQDPGTGAADYGYTF	TGCGCCAGCAGCCAAGATCCGGGGACAGGGGCAGCGGACTATGGCTACACCTTC
TRBV18	.	once	TRBJ2-7	CASSPPPTDLYEQYF	TGTGCCAGCTCACCGCCTCCGACAGACCTCTACGAGCAGTACTTC
TRBV7-6	TRBD1	.	TRBJ1-1	CASSPGTGITEAFF	TGTGCCAGCAGCCCTGGGACAGGGATCACTGAAGCTTTCTTT
TRBV5-1	.	once	TRBJ2-5	CASSLWAGARGETQYF	TGCGCCAGCAGCTTGTGGGCGGGGGCGCGCGGAGAGACCCAGTACTTC
TRBV7-8	.	.	TRBJ2-1	CASSPLGHGVSYNEQFF	TGTGCCAGCAGCCCCCTGGGACACGGGGTCTCCTACAATGAGCAGTTCTTC
TRBV27	TRBD1	.	TRBJ2-2	CASWRQGAGELFF	TGTGCCAGCTGGAGACAGGGTGCCGGGGAGCTGTTTTTT
TRBV19	TRBD1	few	TRBJ1-1	CASSIGDSGTEAFF	TGTGCCAGTAGTATCGGGGACAGCGGGACTGAAGCTTTCTTT
TRBV9	TRBD2	.	TRBJ2-6	CASSATSGNPGANVLTF	TGTGCCAGCAGCGCGACTAGCGGTAACCCTGGGGCCAACGTCCTGACTTTC
TRBV7-6	.	once	TRBJ1-1	CASSLAVGVNTEAFF	TGTGCCAGCAGCTTAGCTGTGGGCGTGAACACTGAAGCTTTCTTT
TRBV10-3	TRBD1	.	TRBJ1-2	CAIMSQDRAYDGYTF	TGTGCCATCATGAGTCAGGACAGGGCTTACGATGGCTACACCTTC
TRBV6-1	TRBD2	.	TRBJ2-1	CASSDGAGAVDEQFF	TGTGCCAGCAGTGATGGAGCGGGAGCTGTCGATGAGCAGTTCTTC
TRBV7-6	.	.	TRBJ2-2	CASSFSIVATGELFF	TGTGCCAGCAGCTTTTCAATTGTAGCCACCGGGGAGCTGTTTTTT
TRBV10-2	TRBD2	.	TRBJ2-3	CASSGGLAGGLVTDTQYF	TGCGCCAGCAGTGGGGGACTAGCGGGAGGGCTGGTCACAGATACGCAGTATTTT
TRBV27	.	.	TRBJ2-1	CASSLAGSSYNEQFF	TGTGCCAGCAGTTTAGCGGGCAGCTCCTACAATGAGCAGTTCTTC
TRBV5-1	.	.	TRBJ1-1	CASSGENRYLAFF	TGCGCCAGCAGCGGAGAAAACAGGTACCTAGCTTTCTTT
TRBV7-6	.	.	TRBJ1-6	CASSPLTSPLHF	TGTGCCAGCAGCCCACTTACTTCACCCCTCCACTTT
TRBV2	.	once	TRBJ2-2	CASREGPGANTGELFF	TGTGCCAGCAGAGAAGGTCCCGGGGCGAACACCGGGGAGCTGTTTTTT
TRBV12-5	TRBD2	.	TRBJ2-7	CASGFVVGLAGTYEQYF	TGTGCTAGTGGGTTTGTGGTGGGTCTAGCGGGTACCTACGAGCAGTACTTC
TRBV19	TRBD1	.	TRBJ1-6	CASSIAPGTGYSPLHF	TGTGCCAGTAGTATAGCCCCCGGGACAGGGTATTCACCCCTCCACTTT
TRBV30	.	.	TRBJ2-5	CAWSGDLQETQYF	TGTGCCTGGTCGGGGGACCTCCAAGAGACCCAGTACTTC
TRBV12-5	TRBD1	.	TRBJ2-1	CASGLEQGTLGHEQFF	TGTGCTAGTGGTTTGGAACAGGGGACCCTTGGGCATGAGCAGTTCTTC
TRBV7-2	.	.	TRBJ1-5	CASSFQSGVNQPQHF	TGTGCCAGCAGCTTCCAATCAGGGGTCAATCAGCCCCAGCATTTT
TRBV27	TRBD1	.	TRBJ2-1	CASSSLTGEHYAGEQFF	TGTGCCAGCAGTTCCCTCACAGGGGAGCACTACGCGGGTGAGCAGTTCTTC
TRBV6-5	.	.	TRBJ1-1	CASSPDGMNTEAFF	TGTGCCAGCAGCCCTGATGGCATGAACACTGAAGCTTTCTTT
TRBV4-2	TRBD2	.	TRBJ2-1	CASSQPSGGVDEQFF	TGTGCCAGCAGCCAGCCTAGCGGGGGGGTCGATGAGCAGTTCTTC
TRBV7-9	.	.	TRBJ1-1	CASSPPGPLVREVFTEAFF	TGTGCCAGCAGCCCCCCCGGTCCGTTAGTCAGGGAAGTTTTCACTGAAGCTTTCTTT
TRBV9	TRBD1	.	TRBJ2-7	CASSTGDYEQYF	TGTGCCAGCAGCACAGGGGACTACGAGCAGTACTTC
TRBV19	TRBD1	.	TRBJ2-2	CASSTLTGGAGELFF	TGTGCCAGTAGTACCCTGACAGGGGGCGCCGGGGAGCTGTTTTTT
TRBV6-6	TRBD2	.	TRBJ2-1	CASSSLGLAFEQFF	TGTGCCAGCAGTTCCCTAGGACTAGCGTTTGAGCAGTTCTTC
TRBV5-1	.	.	TRBJ1-2	CASSLGQVTGYTF	TGCGCCAGCAGCTTGGGACAGGTGACTGGCTACACCTTC
TRBV14	.	.	TRBJ2-2	CASSQIGVGTGELFF	TGTGCCAGCAGCCAAATCGGGGTCGGCACCGGGGAGCTGTTTTTT